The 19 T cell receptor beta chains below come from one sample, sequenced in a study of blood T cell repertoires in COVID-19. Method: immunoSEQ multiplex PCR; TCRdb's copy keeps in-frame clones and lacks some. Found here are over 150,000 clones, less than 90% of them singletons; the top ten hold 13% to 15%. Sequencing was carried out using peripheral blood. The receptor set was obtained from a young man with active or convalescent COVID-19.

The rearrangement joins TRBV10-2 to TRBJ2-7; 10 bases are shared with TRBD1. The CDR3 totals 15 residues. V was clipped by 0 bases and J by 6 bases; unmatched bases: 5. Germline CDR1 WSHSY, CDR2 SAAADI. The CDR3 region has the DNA TGCGCCAGCAGTGAGTCGGCGGGACAGGGGCGCGAGCAGTACTTC. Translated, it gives CASSESAGQGREQYF.

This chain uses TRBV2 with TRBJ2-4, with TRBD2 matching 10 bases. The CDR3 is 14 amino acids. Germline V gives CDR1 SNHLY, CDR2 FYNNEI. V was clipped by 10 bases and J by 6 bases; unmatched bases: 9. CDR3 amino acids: CATLLAGYGNIQYF. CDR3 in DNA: TGTGCCACCTTACTAGCGGGGTACGGAAACATTCAGTACTTC.

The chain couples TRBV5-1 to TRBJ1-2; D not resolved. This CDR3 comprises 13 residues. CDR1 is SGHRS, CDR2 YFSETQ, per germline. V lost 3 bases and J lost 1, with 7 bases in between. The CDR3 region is CASSSGLNYGYTF. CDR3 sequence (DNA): TGCGCCAGCAGCTCAGGCCTTAACTATGGCTACACCTTC. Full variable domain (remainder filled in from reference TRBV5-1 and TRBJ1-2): KAGVTQTPRYLIKTRGQQVTLSCSPISGHRSVSWYQQTPGQGLQFLFEYFSETQRNKGNFPGRFSGRQFSNSRSEMNVSTLELGDSALYLCASSSGLNYGYTFGSGTRLTVV.

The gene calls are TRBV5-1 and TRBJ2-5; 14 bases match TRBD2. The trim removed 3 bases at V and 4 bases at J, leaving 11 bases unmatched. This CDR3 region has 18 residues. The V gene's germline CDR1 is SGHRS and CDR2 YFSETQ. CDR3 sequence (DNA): TGCGCCAGCAGCTGGGGACTAGCGGGGGCCGGCCCCCTAGAGACCCAGTACTTC. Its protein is CASSWGLAGAGPLETQYF.

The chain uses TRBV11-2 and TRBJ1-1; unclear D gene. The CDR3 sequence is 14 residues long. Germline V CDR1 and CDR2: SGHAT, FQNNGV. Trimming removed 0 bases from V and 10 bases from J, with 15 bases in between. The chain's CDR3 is CASSLDRSPSGAFF. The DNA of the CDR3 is TGTGCCAGCAGCTTAGATAGGTCGCCTTCGGGAGCTTTCTTT. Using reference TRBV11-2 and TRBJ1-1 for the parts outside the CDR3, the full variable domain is EAGVAQSPRYKIIEKRQSVAFWCNPISGHATLYWYQQILGQGPKLLIQFQNNGVVDDSQLPKDRFSAERLKGVDSTLKIQPAKLEDSAVYLCASSLDRSPSGAFFGQGTRLTVV.

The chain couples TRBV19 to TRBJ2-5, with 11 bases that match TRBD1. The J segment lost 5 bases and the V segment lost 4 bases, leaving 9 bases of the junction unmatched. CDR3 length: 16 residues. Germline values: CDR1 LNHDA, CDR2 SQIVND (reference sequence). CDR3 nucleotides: TGTGCCAGTAGTACGCTCAGGACAGGGGGCGGCGAGACCCAGTACTTC. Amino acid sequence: CASSTLRTGGGETQYF.

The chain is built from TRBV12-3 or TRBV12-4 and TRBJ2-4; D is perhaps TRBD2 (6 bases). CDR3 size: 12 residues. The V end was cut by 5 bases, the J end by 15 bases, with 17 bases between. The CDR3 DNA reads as TGTGCCAGCAGTCCCTCCCCATGGGGAGGGTACTTC. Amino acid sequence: CASSPSPWGGYF.

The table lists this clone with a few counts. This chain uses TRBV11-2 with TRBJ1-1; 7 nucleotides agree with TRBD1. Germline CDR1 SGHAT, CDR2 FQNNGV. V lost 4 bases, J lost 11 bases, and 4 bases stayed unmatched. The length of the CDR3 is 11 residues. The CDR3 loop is CASSYRGMAFF. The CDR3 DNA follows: TGTGCCAGCAGCTACAGGGGAATGGCTTTCTTT.

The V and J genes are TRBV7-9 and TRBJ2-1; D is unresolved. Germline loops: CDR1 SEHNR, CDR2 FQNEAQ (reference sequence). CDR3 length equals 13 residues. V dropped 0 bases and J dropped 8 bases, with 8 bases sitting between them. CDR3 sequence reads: CASSLAGSDEQFF. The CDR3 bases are TGTGCCAGCAGCTTAGCAGGAAGCGATGAGCAGTTCTTC. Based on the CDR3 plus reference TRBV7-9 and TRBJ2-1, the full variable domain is DTGVSQNPRHKITKRGQNVTFRCDPISEHNRLYWYRQTLGQGPEFLTYFQNEAQLEKSRLLSDRFSAERPKGSFSTLEIQRTEQGDSAMYLCASSLAGSDEQFFGPGTRLTVL.

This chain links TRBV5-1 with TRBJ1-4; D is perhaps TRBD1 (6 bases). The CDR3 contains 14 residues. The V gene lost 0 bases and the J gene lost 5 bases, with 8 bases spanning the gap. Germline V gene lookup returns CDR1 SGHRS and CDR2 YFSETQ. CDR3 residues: CASSLEGENEKLFF. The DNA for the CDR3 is TGCGCCAGCAGCTTGGAGGGGGAGAATGAAAAACTGTTTTTT. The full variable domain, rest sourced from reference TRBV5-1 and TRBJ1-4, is KAGVTQTPRYLIKTRGQQVTLSCSPISGHRSVSWYQQTPGQGLQFLFEYFSETQRNKGNFPGRFSGRQFSNSRSEMNVSTLELGDSALYLCASSLEGENEKLFFGSGTQLSVL.

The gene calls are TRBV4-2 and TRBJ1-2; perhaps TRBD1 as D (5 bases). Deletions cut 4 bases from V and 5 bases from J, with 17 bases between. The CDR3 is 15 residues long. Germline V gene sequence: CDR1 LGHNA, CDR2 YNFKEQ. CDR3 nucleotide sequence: TGTGCCAGCAGCCCCACCTTCGAGGGGACTTATGGCTACACCTTC. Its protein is CASSPTFEGTYGYTF.

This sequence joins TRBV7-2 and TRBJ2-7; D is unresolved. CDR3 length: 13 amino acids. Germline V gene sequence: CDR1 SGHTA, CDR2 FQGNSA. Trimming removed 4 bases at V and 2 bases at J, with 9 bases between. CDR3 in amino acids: CASSSSLPYEQYF. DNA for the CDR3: TGTGCCAGCAGCTCTTCTCTTCCCTACGAGCAGTACTTC.

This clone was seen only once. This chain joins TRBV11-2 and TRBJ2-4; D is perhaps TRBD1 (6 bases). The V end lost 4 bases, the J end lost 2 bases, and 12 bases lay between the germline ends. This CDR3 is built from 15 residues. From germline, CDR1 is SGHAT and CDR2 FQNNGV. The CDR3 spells CASSYYRDSKNIQYF. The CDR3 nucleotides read TGTGCCAGCAGCTACTACAGGGATTCCAAAAACATTCAGTACTTC.

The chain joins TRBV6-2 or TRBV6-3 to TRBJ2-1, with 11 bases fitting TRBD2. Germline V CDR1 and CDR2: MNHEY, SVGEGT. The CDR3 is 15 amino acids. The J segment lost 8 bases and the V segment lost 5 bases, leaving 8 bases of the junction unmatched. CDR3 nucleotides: TGTGCCAGCAGTGCCGGGACTAGCGGTAGTGATGAGCAGTTCTTC. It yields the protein CASSAGTSGSDEQFF.

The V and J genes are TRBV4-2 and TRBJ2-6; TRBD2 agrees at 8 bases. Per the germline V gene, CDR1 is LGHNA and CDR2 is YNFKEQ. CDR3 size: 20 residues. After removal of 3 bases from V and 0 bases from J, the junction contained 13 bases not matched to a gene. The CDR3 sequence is CASSQEPIRGGYSGANVLTF. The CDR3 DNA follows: TGTGCCAGCAGCCAGGAACCTATTCGGGGGGGATACTCTGGGGCCAACGTCCTGACTTTC.

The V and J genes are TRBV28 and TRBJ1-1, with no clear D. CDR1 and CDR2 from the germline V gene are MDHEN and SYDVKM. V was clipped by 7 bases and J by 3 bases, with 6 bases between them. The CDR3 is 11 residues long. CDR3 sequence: CASMQDTEAFF. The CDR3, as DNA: TGTGCCAGCATGCAGGACACTGAAGCTTTCTTT.

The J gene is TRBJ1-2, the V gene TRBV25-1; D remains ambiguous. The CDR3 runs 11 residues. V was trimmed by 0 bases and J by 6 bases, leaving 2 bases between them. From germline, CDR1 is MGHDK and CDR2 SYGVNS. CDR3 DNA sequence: TGTGCCAGCAGTGAATATAATGGCTACACCTTC. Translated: CASSEYNGYTF.

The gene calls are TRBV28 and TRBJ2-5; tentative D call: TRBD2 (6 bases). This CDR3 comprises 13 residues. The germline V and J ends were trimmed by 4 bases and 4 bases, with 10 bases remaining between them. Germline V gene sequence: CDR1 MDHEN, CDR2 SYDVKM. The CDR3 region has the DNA TGTGCCAGCAGTTCGGGGACTCGAGAGACCCAGTACTTC. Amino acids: CASSSGTRETQYF.

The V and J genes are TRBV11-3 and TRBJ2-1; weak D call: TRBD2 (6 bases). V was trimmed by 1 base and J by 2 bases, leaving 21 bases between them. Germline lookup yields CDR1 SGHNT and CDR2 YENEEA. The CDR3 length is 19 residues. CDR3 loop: CASSLGRGTPFNTYNEQFF. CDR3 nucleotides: TGTGCCAGCAGCTTAGGTAGAGGGACTCCTTTTAACACCTACAATGAGCAGTTCTTC.